The subject of this entry is one TCR beta chain. The data originate from a study of CD8 T cells in Susac syndrome. Random hexamers were used to reverse transcribe roughly 0.5 to 1 ug of RNA. By means of immunoSEQ multiplex PCR, TCR beta CDR3 spanning 54 Vbeta and 13 Jbeta underwent amplification. A single record per CDR3 protein comes from TCRdb applying MiXCR to the immunoSEQ multiplex PCR reads. The table lists fewer than 65,000 distinct CDR3 sequences, more than 90% of them singletons. CD8+ and CD4+ T cells from blood underwent TCR beta sequencing. This CDR3 region has 14 residues. V was clipped by 3 bases and J by 0 bases, with 8 bases between them. The germline V gene encodes CDR1 LNHDA and CDR2 SQIVND (reference sequence).

The gene calls are TRBV19 and TRBJ1-1; D gene ambiguous. The sample taken for sequencing was CD8+ T cells from PBMCs. This sequence originates from a human donor in good health. The CDR3: CASSISVMNTEAFF. CDR3 bases: TGTGCCAGTAGTATCTCAGTTATGAACACTGAAGCTTTCTTT.